This TCR beta chain was identified in a study of molecular identifiers for immune sequencing clone quantification. Study-level points and caveats: Jurkat TCR RNA spiked in from one cell (amid some 1 million naive cells) was reportedly detectable.

TCRdb reanalysed the PCR reads using MiXCR and keeps one entry per CDR3 protein. The table lists under 600,000 distinct CDR3 sequences, about 22% of them singletons. Concerning this clonotype itself: As yet, its antigen is unknown. A much larger clone differs by one base, so this may be a read error.

CDR1 and CDR2 from the germline V gene are SEHNR and FQNEAQ (reference sequence). The CDR3 is 12 amino acids. Construction of naive CD8 libraries employed about 19,000 to 1,100,000 sorted cells together with 10%, 30% or 50% RNA. The source material was naive CD8+ T cells from blood, with Jurkat cell RNA spiked in. Subset defined: FACS-sorted CD8+CD4-CCR7+CD45RA+ naive T cells. The chain uses TRBV7-9 and TRBJ2-3; no clear D. The J call may be incorrect, as the DNA end agrees better with TRBJ1-5. The origin of this receptor is a human donor in good health. Some libraries in this study had Jurkat cell RNA spiked in. CDR3 bases: TGTGCCAGCAGCGCCGCCCCCGATACGCAGCATTTT. Translation gives CASSAAPDTQHF.